This T cell receptor beta chain was sequenced in a study of response to subunit inactivated influenza vaccine. TCRdb called the RT-PCR reads again in MiXCR, with one record for every CDR3 protein. Altogether around 760,000 distinct CDR3 sequences are present, about 15% being singletons, with the ten largest covering less than 9%. This clonotype was counted many times. V lost 0 bases to trimming and J lost 1 base, with 9 bases between them. The CDR3 has 15 residues. Germline CDR1 LGHNA, CDR2 YSLEER. This TCR derives from a man aged 50-59 years who received an inactivated influenza vaccine. Material: PBMCs from blood, obtained roughly 2 weeks before vaccination. The J gene is TRBJ1-1, the V gene TRBV4-3; D is undetermined. The DNA for the CDR3 is TGCGCCAGCAGCCAAGATCTTTCGTGGAACACTGAAGCTTTCTTT. Translating gives CASSQDLSWNTEAFF.